This TCR beta chain was retrieved from a study of blood T cells in healthy people across ages. General observations from the study: No one knew whether donors had CMV, which possibly confounded expanded clonotype changes.

Through a sample-barcoded 5' primer and a J-beta primer mix, a second PCR was run for about 6 to 11 cycles. A single record per CDR3 protein comes from TCRdb applying MiXCR to the 5' RACE reads. The sample shows approximately 730,000 distinct CDR3 sequences, 53% of them seen only once. There were healthy Caucasian individuals from Russia, aged roughly 6 to 100, serving as donors. This clonotype was counted between two and nine times. Its antigen is not known. CDR1 is DFQATT and CDR2 is SNEGSKA in the germline V gene (reference sequence). The J segment lost 3 bases and the V segment lost 1 base, leaving 2 bases of the junction unmatched. The CDR3 has 14 amino acids.

Source material: blood. This sequence was found in an elderly man in good health. The rearrangement uses TRBV20-1 and TRBJ2-7, with TRBD2 matching 11 bases. For the CDR3, the DNA is TGCAGTGCTAGAGTGCTAGCGGGAGGCTACGAGCAGTACTTC. The encoded protein is CSARVLAGGYEQYF.